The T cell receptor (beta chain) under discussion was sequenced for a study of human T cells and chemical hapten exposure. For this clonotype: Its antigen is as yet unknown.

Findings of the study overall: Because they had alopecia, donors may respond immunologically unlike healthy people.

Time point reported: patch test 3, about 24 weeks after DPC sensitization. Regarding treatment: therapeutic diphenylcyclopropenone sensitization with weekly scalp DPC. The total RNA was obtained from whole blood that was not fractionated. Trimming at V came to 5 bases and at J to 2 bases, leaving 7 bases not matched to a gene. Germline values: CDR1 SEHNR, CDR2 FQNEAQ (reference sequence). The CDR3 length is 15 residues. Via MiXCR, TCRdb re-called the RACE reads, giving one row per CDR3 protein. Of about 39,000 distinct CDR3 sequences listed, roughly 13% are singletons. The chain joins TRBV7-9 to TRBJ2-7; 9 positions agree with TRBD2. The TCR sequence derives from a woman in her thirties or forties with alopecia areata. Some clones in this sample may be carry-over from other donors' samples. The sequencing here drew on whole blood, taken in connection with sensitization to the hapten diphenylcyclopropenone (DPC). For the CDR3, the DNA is TGTGCCAGCAGCCGATTTAGCGGGGGTGCCTACGAGCAGTACTTC. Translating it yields CASSRFSGGAYEQYF.